The subject of this entry is one T cell receptor (beta chain). These data come from a study of monozygotic twins with inflammatory bowel disease. CDR3 size: 16 residues. Germline V gives CDR1 SGHAT, CDR2 FQNNGV. Template switching appended UMIs that held a 6-nucleotide sample barcode. TCRdb re-called the 5' RACE reads, yielding one record per CDR3 amino acid sequence without DNA. There are 300,000 to 350,000 distinct CDR3 sequences in the sample, with 2% to 2.5% held by the top ten. The receptor's source is a human donor with ulcerative colitis or Crohn's disease, or a healthy co-twin of an affected twin (not recorded which). Material for sequencing was blood. The J gene is TRBJ1-2, the V gene TRBV11-2; the D call of TRBD1 rests on TCRdb alone, since no DNA is present to check it. CDR3 loop: CASSLDLWGTNYGYTF.